The entry that follows covers one T cell receptor beta chain sequence. Antigen unknown. The method was immunoSEQ multiplex PCR; TCRdb's version includes in-frame clones alone and lacks a portion of them. The sample comprises some 100,000 clones, 94% of which are singletons, and roughly 2.6% rests with the top ten. Blood sampling took place at baseline, cycle 4 day 1, and cycle 7 day 1. The sample originates from a study of OX40 agonist ivuxolimab in advanced cancers. Whole-study context: Enrolled patients in dose escalation had cancers that were hepatocellular carcinoma, melanoma, renal cell or head and neck cancer.

Germline CDR1 reads SGHAT; CDR2 reads FQNNGV. V was cut by 3 bases and J by 6 bases, with 15 bases left in between. This CDR3 comprises 15 residues. Findings of the study overall: Nonresponders, in some cases, also had low normalized T-cell clonal expansion. Relative to CD4+ cells, CD8+ T cells on average had more expanded clones.

The TCR originated in an adult with an advanced solid tumor such as melanoma, head and neck, liver or kidney cancer. The V call is TRBV11-2, the J call TRBJ1-5, with a tentative D call TRBD1 (5 bases). This specimen consisted of CD4+ or CD8+ T cells sorted from blood, obtained in a trial of the OX40 agonist ivuxolimab. Here the CDR3 reads CASSFSARVGQPQHF. DNA for the CDR3: TGTGCCAGCAGCTTTTCTGCCAGGGTGGGTCAGCCCCAGCATTTT.